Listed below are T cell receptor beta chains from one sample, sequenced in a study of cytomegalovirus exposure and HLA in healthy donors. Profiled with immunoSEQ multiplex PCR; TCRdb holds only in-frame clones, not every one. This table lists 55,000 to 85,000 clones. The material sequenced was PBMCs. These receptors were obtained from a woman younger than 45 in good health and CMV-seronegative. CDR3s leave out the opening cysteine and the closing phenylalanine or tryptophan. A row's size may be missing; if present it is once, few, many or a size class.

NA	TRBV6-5	ASSVPGGPGDEQF
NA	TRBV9	ASSARAGEPTDTQY
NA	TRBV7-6	ASRGGASTDTQY
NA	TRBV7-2	ASSLVEGDEKLF
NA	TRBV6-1	ASTIERSYEQY
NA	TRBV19	ASSTLIMTGPNSPLH
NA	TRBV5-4	ASSSMGTVSGNTIY
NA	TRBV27	ASRLQVGTYYGYT
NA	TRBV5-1	ATRGGRENYGYT
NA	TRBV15	ATSRDRGIGNEKLF
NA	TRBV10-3	AIKLREENTEAF
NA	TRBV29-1	SGLITTSYEQY
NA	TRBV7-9	ASSFQAGTGWVEAF
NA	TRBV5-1	ASRLGTGADTGELF
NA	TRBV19	ASTPGLASYNEQF
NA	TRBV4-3	ASSSPRGARNIQY
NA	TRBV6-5	ASSYGRSPKNTEAF
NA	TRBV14	ASSKGGRTLSLST
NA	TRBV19	ASSPSSPGGAHYGYT
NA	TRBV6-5	ASSPDSTPYEQY
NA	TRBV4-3	ASSQVSANTGELF
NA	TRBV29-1	SVEGDRETSYEQY
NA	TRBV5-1	ASSLGTDRGRGYT
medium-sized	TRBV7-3	ASSVGGGPINEQF
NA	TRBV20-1	SATPGYEQF
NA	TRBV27	ASSLWGQGTDTQY
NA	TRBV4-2	ASSQKLTGGSTEAF
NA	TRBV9	ASSPHRDRDGQPQH
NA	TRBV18	ASSQGEMVTEAF
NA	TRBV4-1	ASSLMGGNEQY
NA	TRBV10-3	AISDLAGRYEQY
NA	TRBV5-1	ASSSKGEETQY
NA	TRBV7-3	ASSLMASGAYEQY
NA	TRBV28	ASSGYYGYT
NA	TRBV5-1	ASSLLAGINNEQF
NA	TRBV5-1	ASSPRTDNTEAF